This entry concerns a single TCR beta chain. This sample stems from a study of T cell changes during pregnancy in multiple sclerosis. Profiled with immunoSEQ multiplex PCR; TCRdb holds only in-frame clones, not every one. The sample includes 66,000 or so clones, 91% of them seen just once. Germline-derived CDR1 and CDR2 are SGHRS and YFSETQ. The V gene end was trimmed by 0 bases and the J gene end by 4 bases; junction bases not matched to a gene: 4. This CDR3 region has 15 residues. The material sequenced was CD8+ T cells from peripheral blood mononuclear cells, taken before pregnancy. The gene calls are TRBV5-1 and TRBJ2-1; TRBD2 matches at 7 bases. This receptor was identified in a female donor with multiple sclerosis, enrolled in a pregnancy study. CDR3 in DNA: TGCGCCAGCAGCTTGGTGGCGGGGGAGTACAATGAGCAGTTCTTC. The encoded protein is CASSLVAGEYNEQFF.